This is a list of T cell receptor beta chains from one sample in a study of T-cell reconstitution after alpha-beta-depleted transplantation in children. Each CDR3 protein gets one entry after TCRdb re-called the PCR reads with MiXCR. This sample yields some 640,000 distinct CDR3 sequences, of which over 15% are seen a single time; 1.1% belongs to the top ten. Sample: PBMCs from the stem cell graft donor, taken from the stem cell graft. Source of these receptors: a human donor who donated a stem cell graft to a child with acute myeloid leukemia. Each CDR3 is given without its conserved first and last residue.

V: TRBV27; CDR3: ASSLTALNEKLF
V: TRBV20-1; CDR3: SARTWRRELF
V: TRBV20-1; CDR3: SAGSGNYNSPLH
V: TRBV7-6; CDR3: ASSSISGTSWGLLETQY
V: TRBV29-1; CDR3: SVHHSEKLF
V: TRBV20-1; CDR3: SARGSVANTEAF
V: TRBV20-1; CDR3: SAPLPGQHNEKLF
V: TRBV4-2; CDR3: ASSQDAERRSSYNSPLH
V: TRBV20-1; CDR3: SARDLRATNEKLF
V: TRBV20-1; CDR3: SALSDNTGELF
V: TRBV5-1; CDR3: ASSLGYPTDTQY
V: TRBV7-3; CDR3: ASSLILGEQF
V: TRBV20-1; CDR3: SGVTRTGGTIY
V: TRBV28; CDR3: ASSLPAQPQH
V: TRBV5-5; CDR3: ASSPPDGKVNTEAF
V: TRBV10-3; CDR3: AITLEQGGDGNQPQH
V: TRBV7-2; CDR3: ASSLDLRNYGYT
V: TRBV20-1; CDR3: SARDAGGAGEKLF
V: TRBV30; CDR3: AWSSDRRGTYEQY
V: TRBV5-6; CDR3: ASSWTSGDYEQY
V: TRBV6-5; CDR3: ASSLVGDPYNEQF
V: TRBV5-1; CDR3: ASSLRDTGGHEQY